This T cell receptor (beta chain) was recorded in a study of regulatory T cells in long-lasting Graves disease. With 2 bases removed from V and 5 bases from J, the gap between germline ends came to 14 bases. The CDR3 is made up of 15 amino acids. Germline assignment: CDR1 KGHSY and CDR2 FQNENV. According to the study, TCR beta libraries were built with iRepertoire HTBI primers and CDR3-region Arm-PCR. Methods used by the authors: Across the samples, identification revealed 60 to 75 TRBV and 12 to 15 TRBJ segments. Via MiXCR, TCRdb re-called the multiplex PCR reads, giving one row per CDR3 protein. These V and J calls rely on TCRdb rather than the paper's analysis. This sample yields about 440,000 distinct CDR3 sequences, of which 15% are seen a single time; approximately 16% belongs to the top ten. There are many counts of this clonotype. Its antigen remains unknown. Study-wide results and limits: The study found TRBV28, TRBJ1-2 and TRBJ2-5 favored in persistent disease.

Time point described: newly diagnosed GD, antithyroid drugs for less than 3 months. The TCR library was made from RNA that had been extracted from PBMCs in TRIzol. This same sample was also part of a study on T cells in Graves' hyperthyroidism and ophthalmopathy. That report notes: Criteria for exclusion of patients were uncontrolled infection, other autoimmune disease, pregnancy or lactation. Prediction of ophthalmopathy progression came a median roughly 6.7 months pre-onset.

The starting material was peripheral blood mononuclear cells (PBMCs), obtained at new diagnosis, from a patient treated with antithyroid drugs. V gene TRBV16 combines with J gene TRBJ2-3; no reliable D call. The clonotype comes from a woman aged 25 to 39 with Graves disease. The CDR3 loop reads CASSQDLASGDTQYF. The CDR3 nucleotides are TGTGCCAGCAGCCAAGATCTTGCGAGTGGAGATACGCAGTATTTT.